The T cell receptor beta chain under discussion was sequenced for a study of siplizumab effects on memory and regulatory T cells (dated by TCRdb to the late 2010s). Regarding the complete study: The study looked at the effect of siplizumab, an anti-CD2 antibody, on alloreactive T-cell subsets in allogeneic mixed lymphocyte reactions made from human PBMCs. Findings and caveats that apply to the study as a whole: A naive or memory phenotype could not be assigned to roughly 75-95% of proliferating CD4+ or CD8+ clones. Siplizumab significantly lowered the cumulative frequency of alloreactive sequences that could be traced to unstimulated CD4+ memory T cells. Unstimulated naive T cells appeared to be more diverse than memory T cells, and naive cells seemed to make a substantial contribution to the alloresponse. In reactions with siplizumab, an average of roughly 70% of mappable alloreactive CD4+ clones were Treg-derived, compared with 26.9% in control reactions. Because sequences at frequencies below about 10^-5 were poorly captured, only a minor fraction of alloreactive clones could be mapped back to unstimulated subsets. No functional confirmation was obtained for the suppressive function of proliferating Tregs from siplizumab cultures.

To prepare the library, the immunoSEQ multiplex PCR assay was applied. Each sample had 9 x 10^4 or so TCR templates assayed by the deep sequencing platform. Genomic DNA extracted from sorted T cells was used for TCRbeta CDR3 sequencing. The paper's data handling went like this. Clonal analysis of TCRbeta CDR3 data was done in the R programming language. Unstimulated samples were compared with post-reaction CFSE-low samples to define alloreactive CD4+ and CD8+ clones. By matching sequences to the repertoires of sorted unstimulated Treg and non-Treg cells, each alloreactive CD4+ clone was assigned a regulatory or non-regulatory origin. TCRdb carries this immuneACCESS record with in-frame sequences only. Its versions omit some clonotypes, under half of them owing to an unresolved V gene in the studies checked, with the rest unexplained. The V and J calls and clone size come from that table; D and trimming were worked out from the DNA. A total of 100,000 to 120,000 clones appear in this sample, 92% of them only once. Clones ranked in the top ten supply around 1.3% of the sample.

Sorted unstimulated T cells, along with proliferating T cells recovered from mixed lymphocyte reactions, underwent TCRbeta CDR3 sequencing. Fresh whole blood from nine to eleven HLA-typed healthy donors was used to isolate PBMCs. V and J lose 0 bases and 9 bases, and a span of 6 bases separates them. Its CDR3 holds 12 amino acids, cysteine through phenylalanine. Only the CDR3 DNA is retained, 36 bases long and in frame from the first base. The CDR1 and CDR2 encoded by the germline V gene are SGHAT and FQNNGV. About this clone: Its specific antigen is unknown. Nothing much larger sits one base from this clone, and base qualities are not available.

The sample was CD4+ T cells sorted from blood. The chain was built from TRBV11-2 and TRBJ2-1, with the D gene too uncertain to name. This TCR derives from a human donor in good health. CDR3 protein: CASSLETFEQFF. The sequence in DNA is TGTGCCAGCAGCTTAGAGACTTTTGAGCAGTTCTTC.